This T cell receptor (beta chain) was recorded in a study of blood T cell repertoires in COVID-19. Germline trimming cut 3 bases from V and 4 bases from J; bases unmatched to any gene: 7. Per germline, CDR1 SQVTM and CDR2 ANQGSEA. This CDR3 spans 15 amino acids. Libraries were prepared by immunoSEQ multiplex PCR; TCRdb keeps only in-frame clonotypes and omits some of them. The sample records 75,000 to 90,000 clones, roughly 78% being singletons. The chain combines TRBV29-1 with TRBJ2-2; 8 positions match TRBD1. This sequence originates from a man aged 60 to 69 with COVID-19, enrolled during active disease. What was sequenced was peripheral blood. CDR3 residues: CSVEEGQVGTGELFF. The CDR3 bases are TGCAGCGTTGAGGAGGGACAGGTCGGCACCGGGGAGCTGTTTTTT.